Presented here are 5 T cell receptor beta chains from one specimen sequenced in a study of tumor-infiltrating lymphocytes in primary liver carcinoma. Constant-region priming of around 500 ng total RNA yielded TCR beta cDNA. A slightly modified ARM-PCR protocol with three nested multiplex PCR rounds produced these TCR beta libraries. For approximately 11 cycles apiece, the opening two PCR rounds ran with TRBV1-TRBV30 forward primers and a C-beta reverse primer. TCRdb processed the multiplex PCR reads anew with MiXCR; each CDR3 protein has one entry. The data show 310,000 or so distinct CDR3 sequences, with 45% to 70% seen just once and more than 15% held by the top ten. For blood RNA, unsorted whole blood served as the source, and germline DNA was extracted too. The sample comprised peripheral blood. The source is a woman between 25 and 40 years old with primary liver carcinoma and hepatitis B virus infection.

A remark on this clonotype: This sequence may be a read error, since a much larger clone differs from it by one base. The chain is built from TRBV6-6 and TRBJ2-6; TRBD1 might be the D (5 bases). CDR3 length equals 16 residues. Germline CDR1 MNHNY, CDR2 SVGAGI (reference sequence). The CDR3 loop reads CASSARHESGANILTF. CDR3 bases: TGTGCCAGCAGTGCCCGACATGAATCTGGGGCCAACATCCTGACTTTC.

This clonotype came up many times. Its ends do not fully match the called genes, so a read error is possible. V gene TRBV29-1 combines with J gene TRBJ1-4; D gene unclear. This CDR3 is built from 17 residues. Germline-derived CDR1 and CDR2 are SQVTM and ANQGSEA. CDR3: CSPPNSGMKIGNEELFF. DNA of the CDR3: TGCAGCCCCCCGAACTCCGGAATGAAAATCGGGAATGAAGAACTGTTTTTT.

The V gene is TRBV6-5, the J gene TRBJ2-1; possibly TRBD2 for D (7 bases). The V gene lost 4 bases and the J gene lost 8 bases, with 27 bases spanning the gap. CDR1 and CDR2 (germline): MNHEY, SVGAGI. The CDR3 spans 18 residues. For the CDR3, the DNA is TGTGCCAGCAGTTCACACTCCAGGGCGGGGGCCACCGGTTATGAGCAGTTCTTC. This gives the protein CASSSHSRAGATGYEQFF.

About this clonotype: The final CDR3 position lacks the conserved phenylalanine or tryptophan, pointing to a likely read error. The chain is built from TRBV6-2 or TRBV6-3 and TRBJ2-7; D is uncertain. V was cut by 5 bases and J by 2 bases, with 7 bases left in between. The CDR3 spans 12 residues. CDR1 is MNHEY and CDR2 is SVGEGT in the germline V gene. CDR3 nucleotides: TGTGCCAGCAGTACTGGCGCCTACGAGCAGTACTTA. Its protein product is CASSTGAYEQYL.

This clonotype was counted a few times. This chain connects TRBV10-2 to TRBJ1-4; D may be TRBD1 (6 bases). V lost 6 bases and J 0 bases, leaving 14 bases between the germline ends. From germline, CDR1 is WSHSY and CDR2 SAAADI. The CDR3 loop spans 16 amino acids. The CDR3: CASSEGQPATNEKLFF. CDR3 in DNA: TGCGCCAGCAGCGAAGGACAGCCTGCAACTAATGAAAAACTGTTTTTT.